The 7 T cell receptor beta chains reported below all come from one sample, sequenced in a study of early stage breast cancer tumors. Generated by immunoSEQ multiplex PCR, the TCRdb table keeps only in-frame clones and is missing some. Here the sample spans some 5,500 clones, 70% being singletons. The sequenced material came from normal breast tissue next to the tumor. The receptor set was obtained from a person aged 55 to 75 with breast cancer.

V gene TRBV6-5 combines with J gene TRBJ2-7, with 9 bases lining up with TRBD1. The CDR3 extends over 12 amino acids. Per the germline V gene, CDR1 is MNHEY and CDR2 is SVGAGI. V dropped 6 bases and J dropped 7; count of bases not matched to a gene: 4. CDR3 bases: TGTGCCAGCAGAACCGGGACAGGGGAGCAGTACTTC. This sequence encodes CASRTGTGEQYF.

V and J are TRBV7-2 and TRBJ2-2, with a tentative D call TRBD1 (5 bases). V shed 6 bases and J shed 7 bases, with 9 bases lying between them. The germline CDR1 and CDR2 sequences are SGHTA and FQGNSA. This CDR3 spans 12 amino acids. The CDR3 region is CASRLQGGELFF. CDR3 sequence (DNA): TGTGCCAGCAGACTCCAGGGCGGGGAGCTGTTTTTT.

The V and J genes are TRBV2 and TRBJ1-4; TRBD1 agrees at 9 bases. This CDR3 spans 14 amino acids. Germline CDR1 is SNHLY and CDR2 is FYNNEI. Losses at the gene ends were 6 bases for V and 5 bases for J; bases not matched to a gene: 4. CDR3 nucleotide sequence: TGTGCCAGCAGGAGACAGGGGGTGAATGAAAAACTGTTTTTT. Amino acids: CASRRQGVNEKLFF.

The chain is built from TRBV5-1 and TRBJ2-2; tentatively, D is TRBD1 or TRBD2 (6 bases each). Germline V gene data show CDR1 as SGHRS and CDR2 as YFSETQ. Trimming shortened V by 4 bases and J by 2 bases, and 12 bases separated the two germline ends. The CDR3 has 15 residues. The DNA for the CDR3 is TGCGCCAGCAGCGTGACGGGGGCAAACACCGGGGAGCTGTTTTTT. Translating gives CASSVTGANTGELFF.

The rearrangement links TRBV18 to TRBJ1-2, with 7 bases lining up with TRBD1. Germline lookup yields CDR1 KGHSH and CDR2 LQKENI. Trimming cost V 5 bases and J 4 bases; bases outside gene matches: 1. The CDR3 contains 12 residues. This CDR3 is CASSSGGYGYTF. CDR3 nucleotide sequence: TGTGCCAGCTCATCAGGGGGCTATGGCTACACCTTC.

The chain joins TRBV30 to TRBJ1-5; D uncertain. This CDR3 is 17 amino acids long. The germline CDR1 and CDR2 sequences are GTSNPN and SVGIG (reference sequence). Trimming pared 3 bases from V and 5 bases from J, leaving 23 bases between. This chain's CDR3 is CAWSPGAGRGQDQPQHF. The CDR3 bases are TGTGCCTGGAGCCCCGGTGCCGGGAGAGGGCAAGATCAGCCCCAGCATTTT.

This clone has more than one count but fewer than ten. CDR3 sequence: CASRADSTDTQYF. DNA of the CDR3: TGTGCCAGCAGGGCGGATTCCACAGATACGCAGTATTTT. V gene TRBV2 combines with J gene TRBJ2-3; D gene uncertain. This CDR3 is 13 amino acids long. Trimming removed 6 bases at V and 2 bases at J, with 9 bases between. Germline values: CDR1 SNHLY, CDR2 FYNNEI. Based on the CDR3 plus reference TRBV2 and TRBJ2-3, the full variable domain is EPEVTQTPSHQVTQMGQEVILRCVPISNHLYFYWYRQILGQKVEFLVSFYNNEISEKSEIFDDQFSVERPDGSNFTLKIRSTKLEDSAMYFCASRADSTDTQYFGPGTRLTVL.